The rows below give T cell receptor beta chains drawn from one sample of a study of PD-L1 blockade in urothelial cancer. Data came from immunoSEQ multiplex PCR; TCRdb stores just in-frame clones and leaves some out. The sample lists approximately 71,000 clones, less than 90% occurring once. Sequenced here: PBMCs, sampled around atezolizumab (anti-PD-L1) treatment. The receptor source for this set is a man aged 55 to 69 with urothelial cancer. Both conserved end residues are part of each CDR3. The D gene is left open where the match is weak. Clone size is given for some rows only: seen once, a few or many times, or a class if the clone is expanded.

TRBJ2-1 TRBV7-2 TRBD2 - CASSLVTSGRANSHEQFF TGTGCCAGCAGCTTAGTAACTAGCGGGAGGGCCAATAGCCATGAGCAGTTCTTC
TRBJ1-3 TRBV6-5 - few CASSLGGYGNTIYF TGTGCCAGCAGCTTGGGGGGATATGGAAACACCATATATTTT
TRBJ1-6 TRBV10-2 - - CASRGTGRHSPLHF TGCGCCAGCAGGGGGACGGGGAGGCATTCACCCCTCCACTTT
TRBJ1-2 TRBV30 - - CAWSNGADGYTF TGTGCCTGGAGCAATGGGGCAGATGGCTACACCTTC
TRBJ2-1 TRBV5-1 - - CASSISVPDNEQFF TGCGCCAGCAGCATTAGCGTCCCTGACAATGAGCAGTTCTTC
TRBJ1-1 TRBV5-6 - once CASLQGLNTEAFF TGTGCCAGCCTACAGGGCTTGAACACTGAAGCTTTCTTT
TRBJ2-5 TRBV2 TRBD2 - CASSILAGGLQETQYF TGTGCCAGCAGTATCCTAGCGGGAGGGCTACAAGAGACCCAGTACTTC
TRBJ2-1 TRBV29-1 TRBD1 - CSGDRGLYNEQFF TGCAGCGGGGACAGGGGGCTCTACAATGAGCAGTTCTTC
TRBJ1-3 TRBV10-3 - - CAIRGKTAGGNTIYF TGTGCCATCAGAGGGAAGACAGCAGGAGGAAACACCATATATTTT
TRBJ2-7 TRBV6-1 TRBD1 - CASSEPGQGHEQYF TGTGCCAGCAGTGAACCGGGACAGGGCCACGAGCAGTACTTC
TRBJ2-2 TRBV29-1 TRBD1 - CSVGRQGPNTGELFF TGCAGCGTGGGCCGACAGGGGCCGAACACCGGGGAGCTGTTTTTT